The clone carrying this T cell receptor (beta chain) was picked up a small number of times. TCRdb re-called the RT-PCR reads through MiXCR, storing one row per CDR3 protein. Of about 31,000 distinct CDR3 sequences listed, under 7.5% are singletons. Deletions cut 5 bases from V and 6 bases from J, with 14 bases between. Germline CDR1 and CDR2: SGHVS and FNYEAQ. The CDR3 covers 13 residues. The data derive from a study of patients and donors after allogeneic stem cell transplantation. The chain uses TRBV7-6 and TRBJ2-7; tentative D call: TRBD1 (6 bases). This TCR came from a human donor who was either an allogeneic HSCT recipient or a stem cell or donor lymphocyte infusion donor (not recorded which). It is not recorded whose cells these are; they may come from a transplant donor. The sequenced material came from blood, either unsorted or a sorted T cell fraction (not recorded which). The CDR3 DNA is TGTGCCAGCAGCCCACAGGGTTTGCGCGAGCAGTACTTC. Its translation is CASSPQGLREQYF.